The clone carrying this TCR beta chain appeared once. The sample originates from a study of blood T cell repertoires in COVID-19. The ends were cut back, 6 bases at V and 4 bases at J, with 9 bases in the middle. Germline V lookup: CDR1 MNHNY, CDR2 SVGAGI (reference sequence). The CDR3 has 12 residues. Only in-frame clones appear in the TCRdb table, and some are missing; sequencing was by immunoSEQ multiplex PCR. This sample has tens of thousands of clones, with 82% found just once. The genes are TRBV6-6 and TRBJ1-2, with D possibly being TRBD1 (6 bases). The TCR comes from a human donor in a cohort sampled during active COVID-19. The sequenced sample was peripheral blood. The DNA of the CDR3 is TGTGCCAGCAGGCCGGACAGCTATGGCTACACCTTC. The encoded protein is CASRPDSYGYTF.